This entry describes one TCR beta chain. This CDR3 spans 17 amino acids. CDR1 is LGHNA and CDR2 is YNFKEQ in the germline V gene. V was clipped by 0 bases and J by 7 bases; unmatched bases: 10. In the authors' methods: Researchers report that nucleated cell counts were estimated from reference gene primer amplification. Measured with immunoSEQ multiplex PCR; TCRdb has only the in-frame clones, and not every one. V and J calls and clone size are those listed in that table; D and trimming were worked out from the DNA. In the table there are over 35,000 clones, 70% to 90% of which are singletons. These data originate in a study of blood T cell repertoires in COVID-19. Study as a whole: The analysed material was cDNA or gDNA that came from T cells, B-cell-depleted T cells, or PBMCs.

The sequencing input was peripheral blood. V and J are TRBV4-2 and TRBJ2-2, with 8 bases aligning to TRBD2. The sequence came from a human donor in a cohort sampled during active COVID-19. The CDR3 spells CASSQDLAGMVRGELFF. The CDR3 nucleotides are TGTGCCAGCAGCCAAGATCTAGCGGGTATGGTTCGCGGGGAGCTGTTTTTT.